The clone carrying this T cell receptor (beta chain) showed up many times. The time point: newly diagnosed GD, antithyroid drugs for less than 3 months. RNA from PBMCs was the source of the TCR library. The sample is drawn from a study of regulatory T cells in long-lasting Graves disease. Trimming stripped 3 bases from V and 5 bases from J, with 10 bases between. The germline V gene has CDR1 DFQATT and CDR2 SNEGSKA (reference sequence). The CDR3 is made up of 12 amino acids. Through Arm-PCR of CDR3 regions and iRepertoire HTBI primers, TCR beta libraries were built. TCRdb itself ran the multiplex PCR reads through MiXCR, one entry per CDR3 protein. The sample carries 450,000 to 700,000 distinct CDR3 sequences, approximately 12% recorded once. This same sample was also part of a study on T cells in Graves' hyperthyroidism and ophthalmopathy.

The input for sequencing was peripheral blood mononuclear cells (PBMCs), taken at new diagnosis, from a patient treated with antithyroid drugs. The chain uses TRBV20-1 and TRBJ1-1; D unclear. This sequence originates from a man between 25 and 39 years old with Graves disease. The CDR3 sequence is CSASRQATEAFF. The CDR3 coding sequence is TGCAGTGCTAGCCGGCAGGCGACTGAAGCTTTCTTT.